This paragraph reports one T cell receptor beta chain. This record belongs to a study of blood T cell repertoires in COVID-19. About the study: The United States, Italy and Spain were the sources of the acute and convalescent COVID-19 samples. Sources were T cells, B-cell-depleted T cells, or PBMCs; the material itself was cDNA or gDNA.

The authors' processing: The assay estimated nucleated cells by amplifying reference gene primers. Repertoires were generated with immunoSEQ multiplex PCR, while TCRdb's copy carries only in-frame clones and drops some. D and trimming were read from the DNA, whereas the V and J calls and clone size are those reported in that table. Of around 250,000 clones listed, approximately 91% were seen once; the top ten hold 0.95% to 1.5%. J gave up 3 bases and V 4 bases, and 5 bases lay outside the gene matches. Germline V lookup: CDR1 GTSNPN, CDR2 SVGIG (reference sequence). The CDR3 consists of 13 residues. In assigning cohorts, the study relied on participant-reported clinical history.

Sequencing was carried out using PBMCs or T cells enriched from blood (not recorded which). The source is a human donor in a cohort exposed to, infected with or recovered from COVID-19 (not recorded which). The donor label of this sample is uncertain. V and J are TRBV30 and TRBJ2-5; 7 nucleotides agree with TRBD1. CDR3 in amino acids: CAWIEGTEETQYF. The DNA of the CDR3 is TGTGCCTGGATCGAGGGGACAGAAGAGACCCAGTACTTC.